A single TCR beta chain is shown here with its context. The count of this clone is one. It lacks a known antigen. Qualities for individual bases were not recorded, and no much larger clone is one base off. Each collaborating institution followed its own protocols to collect whole blood in K2EDTA tubes. For TCRbeta analysis, collaborators shipped samples as frozen whole blood, isolated PBMCs, or DNA extracted from either of those sample types. Counted from cysteine to phenylalanine, this CDR3 has 15 amino acids. The retained sequence is limited to the CDR3, 45 bases, with the frame set at the first base. The germline V gene provides CDR1 KGHSH and CDR2 LQKENI. Trimming removed 3 bases from V and 4 bases from J; the gene matches leave 3 bases unexplained. These data belong to a study of blood T cell repertoires in COVID-19 (dated by TCRdb to 2018 to 2020). Background for the entire study: Samples from collaborators originated in the United States, Italy and Spain and spanned both the acute and convalescent phases of COVID-19. The prospective study material was composed of cDNA or gDNA derived from T cells, B-cell-depleted T cells, or PBMCs. The dataset comprised deeply sampled blood TCRbeta repertoires from subjects exposed to, actively infected with, or recovered from COVID-19. The repertoires were released in a freely available public database meant as a resource for research on the immune response to SARS-CoV-2. The samples were drawn from the first 160 participants of the ongoing ImmuneRACE study and from 1,254 subjects provided by 6 global collaborators. The sample metadata nearly always contained a de-identified subject ID, COVID-19 status, age in years and sex. Where available, HLA class I and class II types were obtained from metadata supplied by the sample provider rather than from assay-based typing. What the work shows at the level of the full study, not this receptor alone: The quantity of clinical and demographic metadata differed by source and by participant and was supplied without curation.

TCRbeta CDR3 regions were amplified from genomic DNA by means of the immunoSEQ Assay, a bias-controlled multiplex PCR. For the original study's pipeline: Nucleated cell counts per sample were estimated from amplification of reference gene primers within the assay. To quantify the absolute abundance of each unique TCRbeta CDR3 rearrangement, sequence reads were collapsed and filtered. For each sample, productive Simpson clonality was calculated as the square root of Simpson's diversity index across productive rearrangements. TCRdb holds this immuneACCESS table with in-frame rearrangements only. Some clones are missing; in checked studies, unresolved V genes explain under half, and the rest has no known cause. D and trimming were read from the DNA, whereas the V and J calls and clone size are those reported in that table. This sample has just under 60,000 clones in its table, and around nine tenths of those were observed once. The ten biggest clones cover under 8.5% of the sample.

Here the chain combines TRBV18 and TRBJ2-1, and 10 bases in between align with TRBD2. The clonotype was recovered from a human donor with active COVID-19. The donor label of this sample is uncertain. The sample was peripheral blood. Here the CDR3 is given as CASSPGAGGYNEQFF. The sequenced DNA: TGTGCCAGCTCACCGGGAGCGGGGGGGTACAATGAGCAGTTCTTC.